This TCR beta chain was retrieved from a study of T cells in Graves' hyperthyroidism and ophthalmopathy. This clonotype was counted a few times. Using RNA transcripts as the source, TCR beta CDR3 regions were amplified. RT-PCR in the first round (using the HTBI primer set) targeted the TCR CDR3. From the multiplex PCR reads, TCRdb called clonotypes with MiXCR, one entry per CDR3 protein. The sample consists of hundreds of thousands of distinct CDR3 sequences, less than 15% of them appearing once. The receptor was derived from a woman between 18 and 30 years old with Graves' hyperthyroidism. Sequenced: blood.

The CDR3 DNA reads as TGTGCCAGCAGCCAAACAGGGGGTAATGAAAAACTGTTTTTT. Protein product: CASSQTGGNEKLFF. The gene calls are TRBV14 and TRBJ1-4; TRBD1 matches at 8 bases. Germline V gene sequence: CDR1 SGHDN, CDR2 FVKESK. The CDR3 spans 14 residues. V dropped 2 bases and J dropped 4; count of bases not matched to a gene: 0.